This T cell receptor beta chain was identified during a study of cytomegalovirus exposure and HLA in healthy donors. Whole-study findings and limits: In terms of immune exposure information, only CMV serostatus was available.

This PCR relied on a set of 60 Vbeta primers and 13 Jbeta primers. Only in-frame clones appear in the TCRdb table, and some are missing; sequencing was by immunoSEQ multiplex PCR. The sample records fewer than 65,000 clones, roughly 77% being singletons. Donors in the study were healthy people who gave bone marrow. This clone showed up just once. What it binds is not known. The material sequenced was PBMCs. The TCR was taken from a woman aged 40 to 50 in good health and CMV-seropositive.

CDR3 sequence (DNA): TGTGCCACATCCCGGGACAGGGTTGTAGGGACTGAAGCTTTCTTT. Translating it yields CATSRDRVVGTEAFF. The J gene is TRBJ1-1, the V gene TRBV27; 9 nucleotides align to TRBD1. The CDR3 has 15 residues. Germline V lookup: CDR1 MNHEY, CDR2 SMNVEV (reference sequence). V trimming: 10 bases; J trimming: 5 bases; junction bases outside the gene matches: 14.